The T cell receptor (beta chain) described here comes from a study of early T cells in non-severe SARS-CoV-2 infection. Via MiXCR, TCRdb re-called the 5' RACE reads, giving one row per CDR3 protein. The repertoire holds more than 45,000 distinct CDR3 sequences, with about 7.7% as singletons. The material sequenced was whole blood. The TCR comes from an adult who was a healthcare worker with PCR-confirmed SARS-CoV-2 infection or an uninfected control (not recorded which).

The CDR3 sequence: CASSVEGQAENIQYF. For the CDR3, the DNA is TGTGCCAGCAGCGTAGAGGGACAGGCCGAAAACATTCAGTACTTC. The chain carries TRBV9 and TRBJ2-4; 8 nucleotides agree with TRBD1. Germline loops: CDR1 SGDLS, CDR2 YYNGEE. The junction had 4 bases not matched to a gene; V was cut back by 0 bases and J by 5 bases. The CDR3 has 15 residues.